Presented here are 16 T cell receptor beta chains from one specimen sequenced in a study of T-cell reconstitution after alpha-beta-depleted transplantation in children. As it was prepared, the TCRbeta library received unique molecular identifiers. TCRdb reanalysed the PCR reads using MiXCR and keeps one entry per CDR3 protein. The sample yields some 500,000 distinct CDR3 sequences, about 33% seen once. Sequencing used PBMCs from the stem cell graft donor, obtained from the stem cell graft. The receptors were gathered from a human donor who donated a stem cell graft to a child with aplastic anemia.

The chain combines TRBV25-1 with TRBJ2-7, with TRBD1 identical over 8 bases. CDR1 and CDR2 from the germline V gene are MGHDK and SYGVNS. This CDR3 is built from 14 residues. After removal of 3 bases from V and 3 bases from J, the junction contained 4 bases not matched to a gene. CDR3 coding DNA: TGTGCCAGCAGTGACGCAGGGGGCATCTACGAGCAGTACTTC. It codes for CASSDAGGIYEQYF.

The chain uses TRBV12-3 or TRBV12-4 and TRBJ2-1, with D unclear. V was cut by 5 bases and J by 0 bases, with 11 bases left in between. This CDR3 region has 15 residues. This CDR3 is CASSEYESSYNEQFF. The CDR3 nucleotides read TGTGCCAGCAGTGAATACGAGAGCTCCTACAATGAGCAGTTCTTC.

This clonotype was seen more than once but under ten times. The chain carries TRBV12-3 or TRBV12-4 and TRBJ1-1; D not certain. The CDR3 is 14 amino acids. The V end was cut by 7 bases, the J end by 2 bases, with 14 bases between. The CDR3 DNA is TGTGCCAGCACCCCATCAGGTCACAACACTGAAGCTTTCTTT. Amino acid sequence: CASTPSGHNTEAFF.

In its sample, this clonotype was seen a few times. This chain uses TRBV9 with TRBJ2-1; D is possibly TRBD2 (5 bases). The CDR3 runs to 15 residues. Germline V gene data show CDR1 as SGDLS and CDR2 as YYNGEE. With 0 bases removed from V and 8 bases from J, the gap between germline ends came to 15 bases. The CDR3 DNA reads TGTGCCAGCAGCGTAGATGCGGGCCGGTTTGATGAGCAGTTCTTC. The encoded protein is CASSVDAGRFDEQFF.

The V gene is TRBV5-6, the J gene TRBJ2-6; no clear D. Between the trimmed V and J ends, which lost 3 bases and 4 bases, there was a span of 14 bases. The CDR3 spans 16 residues. CDR1 SGHDT and CDR2 YYEEEE come from the germline V gene. The CDR3 protein is CASSSPSSSGANVLTF. The CDR3 bases are TGTGCCAGCAGCTCACCCAGTAGCTCCGGGGCCAACGTCCTGACTTTC. Filled out from reference TRBV5-6 and TRBJ2-6, the complete variable domain reads DAGVTQSPTHLIKTRGQQVTLRCSPKSGHDTVSWYQQALGQGPQFIFQYYEEEERQRGNFPDRFSGHQFPNYSSELNVNALLLGDSALYLCASSSPSSSGANVLTFGAGSRLTVL.

The chain employs TRBV6-2 or TRBV6-3 and TRBJ1-1, with a possible D match to TRBD1 (5 bases). Trimming took off 7 bases at V and 4 bases at J, with 10 bases between the two ends. The CDR3 is 12 residues long. The germline V gene encodes CDR1 MNHEY and CDR2 SVGEGT. CDR3 residues: CASTEGFTEAFF. In DNA, the CDR3 is TGTGCCAGCACCGAGGGGTTCACTGAAGCTTTCTTT.

V usage is TRBV6-1 and J usage is TRBJ2-2; D is ambiguous. The CDR3 consists of 14 residues. Trimming cost V 6 bases and J 4 bases, with 12 bases left between them. From germline, CDR1 is MNHNS and CDR2 SASEGT. As DNA, the CDR3 is TGTGCCAGCAGAAAGGGTTCACTCACCGGGGAGCTGTTTTTT. Protein: CASRKGSLTGELFF.

This clonotype was found many times. CDR3 sequence: CSATDRDLAKNIQYF. As DNA, the CDR3 is TGCAGTGCGACGGACAGGGATCTAGCCAAAAACATTCAGTACTTC. The chain links TRBV20-1 to TRBJ2-4, with 8 positions matching TRBD1. This CDR3 region has 15 residues. The trim removed 6 bases at V and 0 bases at J, leaving 7 bases unmatched. Germline lookup yields CDR1 DFQATT and CDR2 SNEGSKA (reference sequence).

The V and J genes are TRBV4-3 and TRBJ2-2; 7 bases are a match to TRBD1. V lost 1 base and J lost 7; bases outside the gene matches: 9. The CDR3 loop spans 16 amino acids. In germline, CDR1 is LGHNA, CDR2 YSLEER. This CDR3 reads CASSQAFTGAVGELFF. Here the CDR3 DNA reads TGCGCCAGCAGCCAAGCATTTACAGGGGCAGTCGGGGAGCTGTTTTTT.

The genes are TRBV20-1 and TRBJ2-1; a weak D match, TRBD2 (6 bases). Germline loops: CDR1 DFQATT, CDR2 SNEGSKA (reference sequence). Trimming left V 4 bases short and J 8 bases short, with 15 bases between. The CDR3 sequence is 13 residues long. In DNA, the CDR3 is TGCAGTGCTATTATCCCGGGAGCGGATGAGCAGTTCTTC. Its protein product is CSAIIPGADEQFF.

The chain is built from TRBV7-2 and TRBJ2-3; TRBD2 agrees at 7 bases. V lost 5 bases, J lost 0 bases, and 8 bases stayed unmatched. Germline V gives CDR1 SGHTA, CDR2 FQGNSA. The CDR3 is made up of 16 amino acids. The CDR3, as DNA: TGTGCCAGCAGCCCCCCGGGACTACCTAGCACAGATACGCAGTATTTT. It yields the protein CASSPPGLPSTDTQYF.

The chain combines TRBV12-3 or TRBV12-4 with TRBJ2-3; TRBD2 matches 9 bases. Germline trimming cut 2 bases from V and 5 bases from J; bases unmatched to any gene: 2. The CDR3 contains 14 residues. The CDR3 sequence is CASSLIAGVDTQYF. The CDR3 DNA reads as TGTGCCAGCAGTTTAATAGCGGGAGTAGATACGCAGTATTTT.

The V gene is TRBV4-1, the J gene TRBJ2-7; D not resolved. Between the trimmed V and J ends, which lost 6 bases and 5 bases, there was a span of 14 bases. The CDR3 is 13 residues long. Germline V lookup: CDR1 MGHRA, CDR2 YSYEKL. CDR3 sequence: CASSPGRSHEQYV. The CDR3 region has the DNA TGCGCCAGCAGTCCGGGTAGATCCCACGAGCAGTACGTC.

This clonotype appeared a few times. The chain is built from TRBV20-1 and TRBJ1-5; TRBD1 aligns across 7 bases. This CDR3 is built from 17 residues. V lost 0 bases and J lost 3; bases outside the gene matches: 11. Germline V gene lookup returns CDR1 DFQATT and CDR2 SNEGSKA (reference sequence). The DNA of the CDR3 is TGCAGTGCTAGAGATGAGGCGGGACAGTCAAACAATCAGCCCCAGCATTTT. As protein: CSARDEAGQSNNQPQHF.

J is TRBJ2-5 and V is TRBV12-3 or TRBV12-4; 7 bases map to TRBD2. The CDR3 consists of 13 residues. J gave up 4 bases and V 6 bases, and 5 bases lay outside the gene matches. In nucleotides, the CDR3 is TGTGCCAGCAGGTTGGGAGGGGTAGAGACCCAGTACTTC. Translated, it gives CASRLGGVETQYF.

This clonotype was counted a few times. J is TRBJ2-5 and V is TRBV24-1; TRBD1 matches at 8 bases. CDR3 length: 16 amino acids. V shed 4 bases and J 5 bases; nucleotides not matched to a gene: 11. Germline CDR1 reads KGHDR; CDR2 reads SFDVKD. The CDR3 DNA reads TGTGCCACCAGTGACACAGGACAGGGTGGAGGGGAGACCCAGTACTTC. As protein: CATSDTGQGGGETQYF.